Presented here are 27 T cell receptor beta chains from one specimen sequenced in a study of cytomegalovirus exposure and HLA in healthy donors. PCR used 60 Vbeta primers and 13 Jbeta primers. TCRdb's copy holds only in-frame clones and misses some; the assay was immunoSEQ multiplex PCR. The sample includes around 200,000 clones, about two thirds seen only once; the top ten take about 3%. Sequencing was carried out using PBMCs. The source of these receptors is a man in his forties in good health and CMV-seropositive.

As DNA, the CDR3 is TGTGCCAGCAGCTCCCAGTGGGCGGGGATGAGCTCCTACAATGAGCAGTTCTTC. It codes for CASSSQWAGMSSYNEQFF. The chain joins TRBV7-9 to TRBJ2-1, with D possibly being TRBD2 (6 bases). V was clipped by 4 bases and J by 0 bases, with 19 bases between them. This CDR3 has 18 residues. Germline V gene lookup returns CDR1 SEHNR and CDR2 FQNEAQ (reference sequence).

The V gene is TRBV7-2, the J gene TRBJ2-7; D is unclear. The V and J ends lost 2 bases and 0 bases respectively, with 14 bases between them. CDR1 is SGHTA and CDR2 is FQGNSA in the germline V gene. The CDR3 extends over 16 amino acids. The chain's CDR3 is CASSLSIVRTSYEQYF. As DNA, the CDR3 is TGTGCCAGCAGCTTATCCATCGTCAGAACCTCCTACGAGCAGTACTTC. Looking up the rest from reference TRBV7-2 and TRBJ2-7 gives the full variable domain: GAGVSQSPSNKVTEKGKDVELRCDPISGHTALYWYRQSLGQGLEFLIYFQGNSAPDKSGLPSDRFSAERTGGSVSTLTIQRTQQEDSAVYLCASSLSIVRTSYEQYFGPGTRLTVT.

This clone was seen only a few times. The chain carries TRBV2 and TRBJ2-2; 9 nucleotides line up with TRBD2. The germline CDR1 and CDR2 sequences are SNHLY and FYNNEI. The V segment lost 7 bases and the J segment 4 bases; nucleotides outside the gene matches: 10. The CDR3 covers 16 residues. CDR3 amino acids: CASIGGRRGGTGELFF. The DNA of the CDR3 is TGTGCCAGCATCGGCGGGAGGCGGGGGGGCACCGGGGAGCTGTTTTTT.

This sequence joins TRBV23-1 and TRBJ2-3; 8 bases align to TRBD1. TRBV23-1 is labeled an ORF, and its function is uncertain. This CDR3 has 19 residues. The J segment lost 0 bases and the V segment lost 0 bases, leaving 11 bases of the junction unmatched. The CDR3 is CASSQSRQGLSPSTDTQYF. Written as DNA, the CDR3 is TGCGCCAGCAGTCAATCCCGACAGGGGTTGAGTCCTAGCACAGATACGCAGTATTTT.

This chain uses TRBV5-1 with TRBJ2-7; 7 bases are a match to TRBD1. Germline V gene sequence: CDR1 SGHRS, CDR2 YFSETQ. V lost 2 bases and J lost 1; bases outside the gene matches: 3. There are 14 residues in the CDR3. In DNA, the CDR3 is TGCGCCAGCAGCTTCTTGACAGGGTCCTACGAGCAGTACTTC. Translating gives CASSFLTGSYEQYF.

The chain is built from TRBV2 and TRBJ1-2, with D possibly matching TRBD1 (6 bases). The CDR3 has 15 amino acids. CDR1 and CDR2 from the germline V gene are SNHLY and FYNNEI. V lost 5 bases and J lost 4, with 17 bases in between. The CDR3 DNA reads TGTGCCAGCAGTCTTACTACAGGGTACGGCTATGGCTACACCTTC. Amino acid sequence: CASSLTTGYGYGYTF.

This clone was seen a few times. V is TRBV11-3 and J is TRBJ2-1; TRBD1 is a possible D gene (6 bases). With 3 bases removed from V and 8 bases from J, the gap between germline ends came to 14 bases. CDR3 length equals 14 residues. Looked up from germline, CDR1 is SGHNT and CDR2 is YENEEA. The CDR3 sequence: CASSFDGTHYEQFF. CDR3 DNA: TGTGCCAGCAGCTTCGACGGGACACATTATGAGCAGTTCTTC.

This chain uses TRBV28 with TRBJ1-6, with 11 nucleotides matching TRBD1. Germline-derived CDR1 and CDR2 are MDHEN and SYDVKM. J was trimmed by 6 bases and V by 8 bases; bases with no gene match: 9. This CDR3 has 16 amino acids. This chain's CDR3 is CASGLGQGAGNSPLHF. In nucleotides, the CDR3 is TGTGCCAGCGGCCTAGGACAGGGGGCAGGTAATTCACCCCTCCACTTT.

V and J are TRBV9 and TRBJ2-2; D unresolved. CDR1 and CDR2 (germline): SGDLS, YYNGEE. Trimming cost V 2 bases and J 5 bases, with 13 bases left between them. CDR3 length: 15 amino acids. CDR3 DNA sequence: TGTGCCAGCAGCGTTAATACGCCCCGGACCGGGGAGCTGTTTTTT. Translated, it gives CASSVNTPRTGELFF.

The chain carries TRBV6-1 and TRBJ1-6; 7 bases agree with TRBD1. The CDR3 loop spans 15 amino acids. Germline V gene sequence: CDR1 MNHNS, CDR2 SASEGT. With 6 bases clipped from V and 4 bases from J, the junction kept 6 bases outside the gene matches. CDR3 in DNA: TGTGCCAGCAGCCCTAGACAGGGATATAATTCACCCCTCCACTTT. Its translation is CASSPRQGYNSPLHF.

The chain's CDR3 is CASSEGAGMGYGYTF. The CDR3 nucleotides are TGTGCCAGCAGTGAGGGGGCAGGAATGGGGTATGGCTACACCTTC. The chain couples TRBV2 to TRBJ1-2; D possibly corresponds to TRBD1 (6 bases). CDR1 SNHLY and CDR2 FYNNEI come from the germline V gene. The CDR3 has 15 amino acids. V dropped 3 bases and J dropped 5 bases, with 16 bases sitting between them. Supplemented by reference TRBV2 and TRBJ1-2, the full variable domain reads EPEVTQTPSHQVTQMGQEVILRCVPISNHLYFYWYRQILGQKVEFLVSFYNNEISEKSEIFDDQFSVERPDGSNFTLKIRSTKLEDSAMYFCASSEGAGMGYGYTFGSGTRLTVV.

This clone appeared a single time. This chain links TRBV19 with TRBJ2-7; D is perhaps TRBD1 (5 bases). Between the trimmed V and J ends, which lost 5 bases and 1 base, there was a span of 15 bases. CDR3 length: 15 amino acids. CDR1 and CDR2 (germline): LNHDA, SQIVND (reference sequence). The CDR3 is CASSPGSGGSYEQYF. The DNA for the CDR3 is TGTGCCAGTAGTCCAGGGTCCGGTGGGTCCTACGAGCAGTACTTC.

The chain links TRBV7-9 to TRBJ1-2; D unclear. The CDR3 spans 14 residues. CDR1 is SEHNR and CDR2 is FQNEAQ in the germline V gene (reference sequence). V lost 1 base and J 5 bases, leaving 11 bases between the germline ends. This CDR3 reads CASSLDSGHYGYTF. The CDR3, as DNA: TGTGCCAGCAGCTTAGACTCTGGGCATTATGGCTACACCTTC. The full variable domain, completed using reference TRBV7-9 and TRBJ1-2, is DTGVSQNPRHKITKRGQNVTFRCDPISEHNRLYWYRQTLGQGPEFLTYFQNEAQLEKSRLLSDRFSAERPKGSFSTLEIQRTEQGDSAMYLCASSLDSGHYGYTFGSGTRLTVV.

The chain combines TRBV7-6 with TRBJ2-1; D gene ambiguous. Trimming removed 5 bases at V and 7 bases at J, with 15 bases between. Looked up from germline, CDR1 is SGHVS and CDR2 is FNYEAQ. The CDR3 is made up of 14 amino acids. The CDR3 region is CASSRPGPGNEQFF. In nucleotides, the CDR3 is TGTGCCAGCAGCCGTCCAGGCCCTGGAAATGAGCAGTTCTTC.

As to this clone: Sequence at one end of the junction differs from germline and may be a read error. The chain recombines TRBV10-2 with TRBJ1-4, with 8 bases fitting TRBD1. The germline V gene encodes CDR1 WSHSY and CDR2 SAAADI. CDR3 length: 15 residues. CDR3 in amino acids: CASSETQGGDEELFF. In nucleotides, the CDR3 is TGCGCCAGCAGTGAAACACAGGGGGGAGATGAAGAACTGTTTTTT.

V usage is TRBV7-9 and J usage is TRBJ2-7, with no clear D. The CDR3 extends over 12 amino acids. CDR1 is SEHNR and CDR2 is FQNEAQ in the germline V gene (reference sequence). The V end was cut by 5 bases, the J end by 6 bases, with 11 bases between. This CDR3 is CASSPGGLEQYF. In nucleotides, the CDR3 is TGTGCCAGCAGCCCAGGTGGTCTCGAGCAGTACTTC.

V is TRBV2 and J is TRBJ2-2; 10 nucleotides agree with TRBD1. Unmatched junction bases numbered 4, after V lost 7 bases and J lost 5 bases. Looked up from germline, CDR1 is SNHLY and CDR2 is FYNNEI. The CDR3 has 14 amino acids. The CDR3 is CASTRTGGTGELFF. The CDR3 DNA is TGTGCCAGCACCAGGACAGGGGGTACCGGGGAGCTGTTTTTT.

V is TRBV4-1 and J is TRBJ2-3; 10 nucleotides match TRBD1. The CDR3 runs 15 residues. Trimming took 4 bases from V and 4 from J; bases not matched to a gene: 5. Germline CDR1 MGHRA, CDR2 YSYEKL. The CDR3 sequence: CASSPWDRGPDTQYF. DNA for the CDR3: TGCGCCAGCAGCCCTTGGGACAGGGGCCCAGATACGCAGTATTTT.

This chain uses TRBV7-8 with TRBJ2-7, with D perhaps TRBD2 (5 bases). Per the germline V gene, CDR1 is SGHVS and CDR2 is FQNEAQ. This CDR3 has 15 residues. The V end lost 2 bases, the J end lost 0 bases, and 11 bases lay between the germline ends. CDR3 nucleotide sequence: TGTGCCAGCAGCTTACATCCTCGGGACTCCTACGAGCAGTACTTC. It translates to CASSLHPRDSYEQYF.

V gene TRBV4-1 combines with J gene TRBJ2-4; D is ambiguous. Trimming cost V 1 base and J 2 bases, with 9 bases left between them. Germline V gene lookup returns CDR1 MGHRA and CDR2 YSYEKL. The CDR3 consists of 15 residues. CDR3 sequence: CASSQGQASKNIQYF. In nucleotides, the CDR3 is TGCGCCAGCAGCCAAGGTCAAGCGTCCAAAAACATTCAGTACTTC.

The chain carries TRBV10-3 and TRBJ2-7, with D perhaps TRBD1 (8 bases). Deletions cut 6 bases from V and 6 bases from J, with 15 bases between. The CDR3 extends over 13 amino acids. Germline lookup yields CDR1 ENHRY and CDR2 SYGVKD. As DNA, the CDR3 is TGTGCCATCAGGGACAGGGACTATGGCGAGCAGTACTTC. Encoded protein: CAIRDRDYGEQYF.

This chain joins TRBV11-3 and TRBJ2-2, with 7 positions matching TRBD1. CDR3 size: 14 residues. Trimming cost V 4 bases and J 6 bases; bases outside gene matches: 5. Germline loops: CDR1 SGHNT, CDR2 YENEEA. The CDR3 sequence: CASSSKQGAGELFF. The CDR3 coding sequence is TGTGCCAGCAGCTCGAAGCAGGGGGCCGGGGAGCTGTTTTTT.

The rearrangement joins TRBV7-8 to TRBJ1-2; 11 bases line up with TRBD1. The junction had 7 bases not matched to a gene; V was cut back by 5 bases and J by 2 bases. There are 16 residues in the CDR3. The germline gives CDR1 SGHVS, CDR2 FQNEAQ. CDR3 nucleotide sequence: TGTGCCAGCAGCAAGGGACAGGGGGAGAAAAACTATGGCTACACCTTC. Encoded protein: CASSKGQGEKNYGYTF.

The chain is built from TRBV6-5 and TRBJ2-7; TRBD2 aligns across 11 bases. The V gene's germline CDR1 is MNHEY and CDR2 SVGAGI. Losses at the gene ends were 6 bases for V and 0 bases for J; bases not matched to a gene: 1. The CDR3 loop spans 14 amino acids. The CDR3 coding sequence is TGTGCCAGCAGAACTAGCGGGGGCTCCTACGAGCAGTACTTC. Its protein product is CASRTSGGSYEQYF.

The chain has TRBV29-1 and TRBJ1-2, with 8 bases that match TRBD1. The CDR3 length is 13 residues. In germline, CDR1 is SQVTM, CDR2 ANQGSEA. V gave up 6 bases and J gave up 3 bases; unmatched junction bases: 6. In DNA form, the CDR3 reads TGCAGCGTCCGGACAGGGTCCCACTATGGCTACACCTTC. Translation gives CSVRTGSHYGYTF. The variable domain in full, completed from reference TRBV29-1 and TRBJ1-2, reads SAVISQKPSRDICQRGTSLTIQCQVDSQVTMMFWYRQQPGQSLTLIATANQGSEATYESGFVIDKFPISRPNLTFSTLTVSNMSPEDSSIYLCSVRTGSHYGYTFGSGTRLTVV.

This clone came up once. At one end, the junction sequence differs from germline, possibly due to a read error. The V and J genes are TRBV6-1 and TRBJ1-6; 7 positions agree with TRBD1. This CDR3 is built from 15 residues. Germline V gene sequence: CDR1 MNHNS, CDR2 SASEGT. The CDR3 region is CASSEPQGNNSPLYF. The DNA for the CDR3 is TGTGCCAGCAGTGAACCACAGGGGAACAATTCACCCCTCTACTTT.

This clone was seen just once. The chain employs TRBV29-1 and TRBJ2-1; 8 bases map to TRBD1. Germline loops: CDR1 SQVTM, CDR2 ANQGSEA. The CDR3 runs 13 residues. V lost 4 bases and J lost 9; bases outside the gene matches: 8. Here the CDR3 DNA reads TGCAGCGTTGTGGGGCAGGGGGCGGGTGAGCAGTTCTTC. It encodes CSVVGQGAGEQFF.